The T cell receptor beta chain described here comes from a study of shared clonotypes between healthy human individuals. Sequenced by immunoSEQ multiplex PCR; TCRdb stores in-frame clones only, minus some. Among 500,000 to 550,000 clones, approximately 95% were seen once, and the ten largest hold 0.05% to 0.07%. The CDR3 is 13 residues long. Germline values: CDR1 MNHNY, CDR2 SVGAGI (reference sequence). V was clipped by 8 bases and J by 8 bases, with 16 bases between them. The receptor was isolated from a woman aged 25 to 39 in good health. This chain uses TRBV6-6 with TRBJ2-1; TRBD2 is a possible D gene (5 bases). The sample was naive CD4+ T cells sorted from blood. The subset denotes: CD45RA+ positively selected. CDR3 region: CASAPREGHEQFF. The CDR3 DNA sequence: TGTGCCAGCGCTCCCAGAGAGGGTCATGAGCAGTTCTTC.